The rows below give T cell receptor beta chains drawn from one sample of a study of blood T cell repertoires in COVID-19. Data came from immunoSEQ multiplex PCR; TCRdb stores just in-frame clones and leaves some out. The sample has about 340,000 clones; about 86% are singletons. What was sequenced was peripheral blood. These receptors came from a man under 40 with active or convalescent COVID-19. CDR3s leave out the opening cysteine and the closing phenylalanine or tryptophan. The order of the fields is V gene, J gene, CDR3 protein.

>TRBV10-2|TRBJ1-1
ASSGTSIEAF
>TRBV30|TRBJ2-1
AWSVAGGPDEQF
>TRBV29-1|TRBJ2-2
SVAGLSTGELF
>TRBV20-1|TRBJ2-7
SVRRAVEQY
>TRBV2|TRBJ2-5
ASSGTSGNQETQY
>TRBV19|TRBJ1-1
ASSIPAPLAF
>TRBV27|TRBJ1-2
ASSFSRANYGYT
>TRBV12-3/TRBV12-4|TRBJ1-1
ASSFEGDTEAF
>TRBV6-2/TRBV6-3|TRBJ2-5
ASSYSGRLQETQY
>TRBV10-3|TRBJ1-3
AISDTILSSGNTIY
>TRBV29-1|TRBJ2-1
SVEGETSGITYNEQF
>TRBV11-2|TRBJ2-3
ASSSVQGNTQY
>TRBV12-3/TRBV12-4|TRBJ1-2
ASSSMTGRGYT
>TRBV27|TRBJ2-6
ASSPMRVGANVLT
>TRBV6-2/TRBV6-3|TRBJ2-3
ASSYSKGSLAGTHTDTQY
>TRBV5-8|TRBJ1-6
ASSPYSPLH
>TRBV10-3|TRBJ1-5
AISEVRANQPQH
>TRBV6-5|TRBJ1-5
ATRGRGEVKPQH
>TRBV5-6|TRBJ2-4
ASSLGDVFFSKNIQY
>TRBV19|TRBJ1-4
ASSIGQGSEKLF
>TRBV3-1/TRBV3-2|TRBJ1-2
ASSPSQGAGGYT
>TRBV18|TRBJ1-3
ASSREPAGNTIY
>TRBV11-2|TRBJ2-4
ASSLDRDGNIQY
>TRBV15|TRBJ2-2
ATSREGQPNTGELF
>TRBV28|TRBJ2-1
ASSPIAGLSYNEQF
>TRBV19|TRBJ1-5
ASSEQTNQPQH
>TRBV15|TRBJ2-5
ATSRFYRGGEETQY
>TRBV14|TRBJ1-1
ASSQDGEGLSTEAF
>TRBV4-1|TRBJ2-2
ASSPGQGRVTGELF
>TRBV7-2|TRBJ2-5
ASSLASGKGQETQY
>TRBV4-1|TRBJ1-2
ASSQGGHSGYT
>TRBV5-1|TRBJ2-7
ASSLWESYEQY
>TRBV28|TRBJ1-1
ASSTGQSRAAF
>TRBV29-1|TRBJ1-1
SFRQGPNTEAF
>TRBV5-4|TRBJ2-5
ASSNGNPQETQY
>TRBV30|TRBJ1-5
AWSVGYYQPQH
>TRBV18|TRBJ1-1
ASSPRQPNTEAF
>TRBV6-5|TRBJ1-5
ASSYPDSSNQPQH
>TRBV24-1|TRBJ2-5
ATSDRSPSGTQY
>TRBV27|TRBJ2-3
ASSFSSADTQY
>TRBV12-3/TRBV12-4|TRBJ1-1
ASSSPVFEAF
>TRBV5-4|TRBJ2-7
ASSQGGGDGIYEQY
>TRBV18|TRBJ2-2
ASSLRTVQNTGELF
>TRBV5-4|TRBJ1-3
ASSWRGPLSSGNTIY
>TRBV27|TRBJ2-7
ASSLYAAGVGYEQY
>TRBV19|TRBJ2-5
ASASGAGNKGRTQY
>TRBV2|TRBJ1-1
ASSVGEDLNTEAF
>TRBV11-3|TRBJ2-1
ASSLGGTTNNEQF
>TRBV28|TRBJ1-2
ASRGTGGEDGYT
>TRBV30|TRBJ1-1
ACSPDRSGTEAF
>TRBV7-2|TRBJ2-1
ASSLGGSVNEQF
>TRBV2|TRBJ2-3
ASSELLVLSTDTQY
>TRBV5-1|TRBJ2-3
ASSVRLAPATDTQY